The clone carrying this T cell receptor beta chain was found a few times. Its specificity is unknown. The CDR3 contains 18 residues. V was cut by 2 bases and J by 2 bases, with 20 bases left in between. Looked up from germline, CDR1 is SGHRS and CDR2 is YFSETQ. RNA transcripts yielded amplified TCR beta CDR3 regions. Using the HTBI primer set, a first-round RT-PCR was run on the TCR CDR3. TCRdb passed the multiplex PCR reads through MiXCR, listing each CDR3 protein once. The data show about 740,000 distinct CDR3 sequences, about 15% seen once. The patients, who ranged from 18 to 65 in age, presented with newly diagnosed hyperthyroidism lasting under 2 months. The sample comes from a study of T cells in Graves' hyperthyroidism and ophthalmopathy. Points from the study as a whole: Using 13 V-J features, a model discriminated ophthalmopathy from stable hyperthyroidism. Most clonotypes that expanded in the thyroid above 0.001 also showed up in blood.

The clonotype comes from a woman under 30 with Graves' hyperthyroidism. The sample was blood. The gene calls are TRBV5-1 and TRBJ1-5; D is ambiguous. The CDR3 spells CASSFIGQATLGNQPQHF. The CDR3 coding sequence is TGCGCCAGCAGCTTTATCGGGCAGGCTACCCTTGGCAATCAGCCCCAGCATTTT.